Each of the 32 T cell receptor beta chains below was sequenced from the same sample in a study of cytomegalovirus exposure and HLA in healthy donors. Use of 60 Vbeta and 13 Jbeta primers characterized the PCR. Libraries were prepared by immunoSEQ multiplex PCR; TCRdb keeps only in-frame clonotypes and omits some of them. The table shows under 60,000 clones, with around 80% occurring only once. Sequencing input: PBMCs. Receptors originate from a man aged 45-60 years in good health and CMV-seronegative.

This chain links TRBV5-1 with TRBJ1-1; D is unclear. The CDR3 is 15 amino acids. Trimming took off 1 base at V and 1 base at J, with 11 bases between the two ends. CDR1 and CDR2 (germline): SGHRS, YFSETQ. The CDR3 spells CASSLLGAKNTEAFF. The CDR3 DNA reads as TGCGCCAGCAGCTTGCTCGGAGCGAAGAACACTGAAGCTTTCTTT. Based on the CDR3 plus reference TRBV5-1 and TRBJ1-1, the full variable domain is KAGVTQTPRYLIKTRGQQVTLSCSPISGHRSVSWYQQTPGQGLQFLFEYFSETQRNKGNFPGRFSGRQFSNSRSEMNVSTLELGDSALYLCASSLLGAKNTEAFFGQGTRLTVV.

CDR3 sequence (DNA): TGTGCCATCGGCCTACAGGGCGAGACCCAGTACTTC. This encodes CAIGLQGETQYF. V and J are TRBV10-3 and TRBJ2-5; D perhaps matches TRBD1 (6 bases). The V end was cut by 8 bases, the J end by 5 bases, with 12 bases between. The germline V gene encodes CDR1 ENHRY and CDR2 SYGVKD. The CDR3 is 12 amino acids.

The chain couples TRBV5-5 to TRBJ2-2; TRBD1 might be the D (7 bases). V lost 2 bases and J 4 bases, leaving 15 bases between the germline ends. The CDR3 runs to 16 residues. CDR1 and CDR2 from the germline V gene are SGHKS and YYEKEE (reference sequence). For the CDR3, the DNA is TGTGCCAGCAGCTTTAAGGTCCAGGGGGGCACCGGGGAGCTGTTTTTT. It is translated as CASSFKVQGGTGELFF.

Relative to its sample, this clone is medium-sized. V and J are TRBV7-9 and TRBJ2-7, with TRBD1 matching over 7 bases. Trimming took 0 bases from V and 2 from J; bases not matched to a gene: 4. Germline values: CDR1 SEHNR, CDR2 FQNEAQ (reference sequence). CDR3 length equals 15 residues. This chain's CDR3 is CASSLADRRPYEQYF. The CDR3 DNA follows: TGTGCCAGCAGCTTAGCGGACAGGCGTCCCTACGAGCAGTACTTC.

This clone was picked up a small number of times. The V gene is TRBV19, the J gene TRBJ1-2; D is undetermined. The CDR3 has 13 amino acids. The V gene's germline CDR1 is LNHDA and CDR2 SQIVND (reference sequence). V shed 1 base and J shed 4 bases, with 7 bases lying between them. The CDR3 region is CASSIARGYGYTF. CDR3 sequence (DNA): TGTGCCAGTAGTATAGCCCGGGGCTATGGCTACACCTTC.

The chain has TRBV18 and TRBJ1-3; 7 bases are a match to TRBD1. The CDR3 contains 16 residues. V shed 0 bases, J shed 4 bases, and the junction held 6 bases outside the gene matches. Germline V gene data show CDR1 as KGHSH and CDR2 as LQKENI. The CDR3 DNA sequence: TGTGCCAGCTCACCACCAGGACAGGTAGCAGGAAACACCATATATTTT. Residues: CASSPPGQVAGNTIYF.

V gene TRBV5-1 combines with J gene TRBJ2-7, with TRBD2 matching 13 bases. This CDR3 is 16 amino acids long. The V gene end was trimmed by 1 base and the J gene end by 2 bases; junction bases not matched to a gene: 3. The germline V gene encodes CDR1 SGHRS and CDR2 YFSETQ. CDR3 amino acids: CASSLTSGGAPYEQYF. The CDR3 DNA sequence: TGCGCCAGCAGCTTGACTAGCGGGGGGGCTCCCTACGAGCAGTACTTC.

This chain uses TRBV2 with TRBJ2-7, with TRBD2 matching 13 bases. Looked up from germline, CDR1 is SNHLY and CDR2 is FYNNEI. The J segment lost 2 bases and the V segment lost 8 bases, leaving 0 bases of the junction unmatched. CDR3 length equals 13 residues. CDR3 in DNA: TGTGCCAGCGGGACTAGCGGGACCTACGAGCAGTACTTC. Translating it yields CASGTSGTYEQYF.

V and J are TRBV19 and TRBJ2-3; no firm D call. The germline V gene encodes CDR1 LNHDA and CDR2 SQIVND (reference sequence). V was trimmed by 3 bases and J by 3 bases, leaving 10 bases between them. This CDR3 comprises 14 residues. CDR3 in amino acids: CASSILAVTDTQYF. DNA of the CDR3: TGTGCCAGTAGTATCCTGGCGGTTACAGATACGCAGTATTTT.

The chain carries TRBV4-2 and TRBJ1-2; unclear D gene. Trimming pared 3 bases from V and 4 bases from J, leaving 12 bases between. Germline V gene data show CDR1 as LGHNA and CDR2 as YNFKEQ. There are 14 residues in the CDR3. In DNA, the CDR3 is TGTGCCAGCAGCCATCGGGAGGAACGCTATGGCTACACCTTC. Amino acid sequence: CASSHREERYGYTF.

This clone was observed once. The rearrangement joins TRBV2 to TRBJ2-2; D possibly corresponds to TRBD1 (6 bases). Germline CDR1 reads SNHLY; CDR2 reads FYNNEI. The CDR3 covers 12 residues. With 4 bases removed from V and 7 bases from J, the gap between germline ends came to 7 bases. CDR3 nucleotides: TGTGCCAGCAGTGTAGGGGGCGGGGAGCTGTTTTTT. It is translated as CASSVGGGELFF.

This clone was observed a few times. CDR3 loop: CASSQDRDFGAREQFF. The DNA of the CDR3 is TGTGCCAGCAGCCAAGATAGAGACTTCGGAGCGCGTGAGCAGTTCTTC. This chain links TRBV4-2 with TRBJ2-1; D not certain. Germline V gene sequence: CDR1 LGHNA, CDR2 YNFKEQ. Trimming pared 0 bases from V and 9 bases from J, leaving 18 bases between. The CDR3 spans 16 residues.

The chain carries TRBV29-1 and TRBJ1-3; no definite D call. Germline assignment: CDR1 SQVTM and CDR2 ANQGSEA. V was cut by 5 bases and J by 0 bases, with 8 bases left in between. The CDR3 loop spans 13 amino acids. Written as DNA, the CDR3 is TGCAGCGTTAAAACAGACTCTGGAAACACCATATATTTT. Amino acids: CSVKTDSGNTIYF.

The genes are TRBV9 and TRBJ1-3, with no clear D. This CDR3 region has 15 residues. Trimming cost V 4 bases and J 0 bases, with 11 bases left between them. From germline, CDR1 is SGDLS and CDR2 YYNGEE. The CDR3 region is CASSTTPSSGNTIYF. The CDR3 nucleotides are TGTGCCAGCAGCACGACACCGAGCTCTGGAAACACCATATATTTT.

The CDR3 loop reads CASTGLAGDNEQFF. The CDR3 DNA reads TGTGCCAGTACCGGACTAGCGGGGGACAATGAGCAGTTCTTC. The gene calls are TRBV19 and TRBJ2-1; TRBD2 matches 13 bases. Per germline, CDR1 LNHDA and CDR2 SQIVND (reference sequence). The CDR3 covers 14 residues. J lost 5 bases, V lost 7 bases, and 2 bases had no gene match.

This clone was detected only a few times. The rearrangement joins TRBV6-5 to TRBJ1-4; 7 bases fit TRBD1. CDR3 length: 15 amino acids. CDR1 is MNHEY and CDR2 is SVGAGI in the germline V gene. V dropped 0 bases and J dropped 4; count of bases not matched to a gene: 2. The chain's CDR3 is CASSYSTGINEKLFF. CDR3 nucleotides: TGTGCCAGCAGTTACTCGACAGGGATTAATGAAAAACTGTTTTTT.

This clone turned up a few times. V is TRBV18 and J is TRBJ2-3; the D gene is possibly TRBD1 (6 bases). Trimming left V 1 base short and J 2 bases short, with 13 bases between. Germline assignment: CDR1 KGHSH and CDR2 LQKENI. This CDR3 has 16 amino acids. The CDR3 region is CASSPRSRQDTDTQYF. Here the CDR3 DNA reads TGTGCCAGCTCACCACGGTCCAGACAGGACACAGATACGCAGTATTTT. The full variable domain, with the rest looked up from reference TRBV18 and TRBJ2-3, is NAGVMQNPRHLVRRRGQEARLRCSPMKGHSHVYWYRQLPEEGLKFMVYLQKENIIDESGMPKERFSAEFPKEGPSILRIQQVVRGDSAAYFCASSPRSRQDTDTQYFGPGTRLTVL.

Of note for this clone: Compared with germline, one end of the junction differs, possibly owing to a read error. The genes are TRBV10-3 and TRBJ1-4; D is possibly TRBD1 (5 bases). The V gene's germline CDR1 is ENHRY and CDR2 SYGVKD. The CDR3 runs 14 residues. The CDR3 is CAISEWGTNEKLFF. As DNA, the CDR3 is TGTGCCATCAGCGAGTGGGGCACTAATGAAAAACTGTTTTTT.

V is TRBV27 and J is TRBJ2-5; TRBD1 is a possible D gene (5 bases). The CDR3 runs to 14 residues. V was pared by 5 bases and J by 4 bases, with 14 bases between. The germline CDR1 and CDR2 sequences are MNHEY and SMNVEV (reference sequence). The CDR3 nucleotides are TGTGCCAGCAGTGCGCACAGGTCTTCAGAGACCCAGTACTTC. It codes for CASSAHRSSETQYF.

This chain joins TRBV5-6 and TRBJ2-1; D might be TRBD2 (6 bases). The CDR3 is 14 residues long. Germline-derived CDR1 and CDR2 are SGHDT and YYEEEE. The ends were cut back, 6 bases at V and 0 bases at J, with 10 bases in the middle. In DNA form, the CDR3 reads TGTGCCAGCAAACGGGGGTCCTCCTACAATGAGCAGTTCTTC. Its protein is CASKRGSSYNEQFF.

The CDR3 loop reads CASRLRALTGELFF. The CDR3 DNA reads as TGTGCCAGCAGGTTGCGGGCTCTTACCGGGGAGCTGTTTTTT. The chain has TRBV28 and TRBJ2-2, with D possibly being TRBD2 (5 bases). The CDR3 is 14 amino acids. V dropped 6 bases and J dropped 5 bases, with 13 bases sitting between them. Germline V gives CDR1 MDHEN, CDR2 SYDVKM.

The chain employs TRBV5-5 and TRBJ1-4, with a weak D call TRBD1 (5 bases). Trimming removed 2 bases from V and 2 bases from J, with 10 bases in between. Germline V CDR1 and CDR2: SGHKS, YYEKEE (reference sequence). The CDR3 length is 15 residues. CDR3 loop: CASSLGVTTNEKLFF. CDR3 coding DNA: TGTGCCAGCAGCTTAGGGGTAACGACTAATGAAAAACTGTTTTTT.

There are a few counts of this clone. The chain uses TRBV6-6 and TRBJ2-2, with 8 nucleotides matching TRBD1. J gave up 1 base and V 6 bases, and 4 bases lay outside the gene matches. Germline V gene data show CDR1 as MNHNY and CDR2 as SVGAGI (reference sequence). The CDR3 length is 15 residues. The CDR3 bases are TGTGCCAGCAGGGGGACAGGAAGGAACACCGGGGAGCTGTTTTTT. This gives the protein CASRGTGRNTGELFF.

The table lists this clone with a count of one. This chain uses TRBV19 with TRBJ1-2; D gene ambiguous. The CDR3 is made up of 13 amino acids. Germline CDR1 reads LNHDA; CDR2 reads SQIVND (reference sequence). Deletions cut 7 bases from V and 4 bases from J, with 13 bases between. This CDR3 is CASKSAAAYGYTF. The CDR3 DNA reads TGTGCCAGTAAGTCCGCGGCGGCCTATGGCTACACCTTC.

The rearrangement links TRBV5-4 to TRBJ2-2, with D tentatively TRBD2 (5 bases). CDR1 is SGHNT and CDR2 is YYREEE in the germline V gene (reference sequence). Trimming stripped 4 bases from V and 4 bases from J, with 14 bases between. The CDR3 consists of 15 residues. This CDR3 reads CASSPGKIVTGELFF. CDR3 nucleotide sequence: TGTGCCAGCAGCCCCGGGAAGATCGTCACCGGGGAGCTGTTTTTT. Full variable domain (rest looked up from reference TRBV5-4 and TRBJ2-2): ETGVTQSPTHLIKTRGQQVTLRCSSQSGHNTVSWYQQALGQGPQFIFQYYREEENGRGNFPPRFSGLQFPNYSSELNVNALELDDSALYLCASSPGKIVTGELFFGEGSRLTVL.

The chain recombines TRBV12-2 with TRBJ1-5; TRBD1 reflects the table's D call only, with no check against the DNA. TRBV12-2 corresponds to a pseudogene. This CDR3 contains 14 residues. The CDR3 here is CASRSSITGQPQHF. The CDR3, as DNA: TGTGCAAGTCGCTCATCCATTACAGGCCAGCCCCAGCATTTT.

This clone was recorded once. The CDR3 loop reads CASSTRGARYRGYTF. The DNA of the CDR3 is TGTGCCAGTAGTACCAGGGGCGCCCGGTACCGTGGCTACACCTTC. The chain links TRBV19 to TRBJ1-2; perhaps TRBD1 as D (6 bases). V lost 4 bases, J lost 7 bases, and 19 bases lay in between. The CDR3 length is 15 residues. Germline CDR1 and CDR2: LNHDA and SQIVND (reference sequence).

This clone was seen only once. In nucleotides, the CDR3 is TGTGCCAGCAGCCGATCGGGGGTTAGGGAAGCCTATGGCTACACCTTC. Amino acids: CASSRSGVREAYGYTF. This sequence joins TRBV5-6 and TRBJ1-2; tentative D call: TRBD1 (5 bases). Germline V gene sequence: CDR1 SGHDT, CDR2 YYEEEE. The CDR3 totals 16 residues. V was trimmed by 4 bases and J by 4 bases, leaving 20 bases between them.

The rearrangement links TRBV4-1 to TRBJ1-1; D unresolved. The CDR3 spans 15 residues. Germline values: CDR1 MGHRA, CDR2 YSYEKL. Trimming stripped 5 bases from V and 0 bases from J, with 13 bases between. The CDR3 sequence is CASSTQSLMNTEAFF. As DNA, the CDR3 is TGCGCCAGCAGCACTCAATCGCTAATGAACACTGAAGCTTTCTTT.

The chain links TRBV9 to TRBJ1-1, with TRBD1 identical over 7 bases. Germline CDR1 SGDLS, CDR2 YYNGEE. The V and J ends lost 5 bases and 6 bases, in that order; junction bases with no gene match: 10. The CDR3 has 14 residues. The DNA for the CDR3 is TGTGCCAGCAGATGCCGGGACAGTCCCCCTGAAGCTTTCTTT. Amino acids: CASRCRDSPPEAFF. Full variable domain (rest looked up from reference TRBV9 and TRBJ1-1): DSGVTQTPKHLITATGQRVTLRCSPRSGDLSVYWYQQSLDQGLQFLIQYYNGEERAKGNILERFSAQQFPDLHSELNLSSLELGDSALYFCASRCRDSPPEAFFGQGTRLTVV.

The J gene is TRBJ1-6, the V gene TRBV5-1; no clear D gene. Trimming took 0 bases from V and 13 from J, leaving 23 bases between them. Germline lookup yields CDR1 SGHRS and CDR2 YFSETQ. The CDR3 extends over 17 amino acids. The CDR3 DNA follows: TGCGCCAGCAGCTTGGGATACCCCGGTGGGGAGGCTAGGCCCCTCCACTTT. It yields the protein CASSLGYPGGEARPLHF.

The V call is TRBV6-5, the J call TRBJ2-5, with D perhaps matching TRBD1 (5 bases). The DNA end favors TRBJ2-7, so the J call may be wrong. This CDR3 region has 15 residues. Germline loops: CDR1 MNHEY, CDR2 SVGAGI. The DNA for the CDR3 is TGTGCCAGCAGTTACAACCCCCGACAGAGCTACGAGCAGTACTTC. Its translation is CASSYNPRQSYEQYF.